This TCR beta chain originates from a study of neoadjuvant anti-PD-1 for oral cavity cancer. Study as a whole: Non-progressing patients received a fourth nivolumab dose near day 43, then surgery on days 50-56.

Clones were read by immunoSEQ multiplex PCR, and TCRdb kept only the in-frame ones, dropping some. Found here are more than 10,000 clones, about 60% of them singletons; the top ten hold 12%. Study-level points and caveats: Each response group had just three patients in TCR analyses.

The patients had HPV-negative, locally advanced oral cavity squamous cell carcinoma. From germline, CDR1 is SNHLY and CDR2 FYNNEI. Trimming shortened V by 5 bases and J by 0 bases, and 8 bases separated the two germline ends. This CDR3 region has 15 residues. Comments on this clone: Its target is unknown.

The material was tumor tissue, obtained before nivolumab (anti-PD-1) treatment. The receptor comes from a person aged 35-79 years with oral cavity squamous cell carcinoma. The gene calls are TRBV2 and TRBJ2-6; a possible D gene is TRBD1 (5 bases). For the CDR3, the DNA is TGTGCCAGCAGTCCCAGGGACTCTGGGGCCAACGTCCTGACTTTC. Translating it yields CASSPRDSGANVLTF.